Below, 6 T cell receptor beta chains from the same sample are listed, as sequenced in a study of blood T cell repertoires in COVID-19. Sequenced by immunoSEQ multiplex PCR; TCRdb stores in-frame clones only, minus some. The repertoire holds around 200,000 clones, approximately 86% seen once, with around 1.2% in the top ten. Sequences were obtained from peripheral blood. All receptors derive from a man under 40 with acute or convalescent COVID-19.

This clone was seen just once. The rearrangement uses TRBV4-2 and TRBJ2-5; D might be TRBD2 (5 bases). V was trimmed by 0 bases and J by 9 bases, leaving 14 bases between them. The CDR3 extends over 14 amino acids. Germline CDR1 is LGHNA and CDR2 is YNFKEQ. The DNA of the CDR3 is TGTGCCAGCAGCCAAGATATCGGGGTTGGGGCCCAGTACTTC. Its translation is CASSQDIGVGAQYF.

DNA of the CDR3: TGCAGCGTTGATTCGCACGGGGAAGCTTTCTTT. This gives the protein CSVDSHGEAFF. J is TRBJ1-1 and V is TRBV29-1, with D uncertain. The germline CDR1 and CDR2 sequences are SQVTM and ANQGSEA. Trimming pared 3 bases from V and 8 bases from J, leaving 10 bases between. The CDR3 contains 11 residues.

The chain carries TRBV28 and TRBJ2-2; D is possibly TRBD1 (6 bases). The CDR3 runs to 15 residues. CDR1 and CDR2 from the germline V gene are MDHEN and SYDVKM. Trimming pared 3 bases from V and 5 bases from J, leaving 13 bases between. The CDR3 sequence is CASSFSRTGTGELFF. The CDR3 bases are TGTGCCAGCAGTTTCTCTAGAACAGGGACCGGGGAGCTGTTTTTT.

The genes are TRBV7-9 and TRBJ1-2; D uncertain. With 5 bases removed from V and 1 base from J, the gap between germline ends came to 11 bases. Looked up from germline, CDR1 is SEHNR and CDR2 is FQNEAQ (reference sequence). The CDR3 is made up of 14 amino acids. CDR3 region: CASSSQADNYGYTF. CDR3 bases: TGTGCCAGCAGCAGTCAGGCTGATAACTATGGCTACACCTTC. Filled out from reference TRBV7-9 and TRBJ1-2, the complete variable domain reads DTGVSQNPRHKITKRGQNVTFRCDPISEHNRLYWYRQTLGQGPEFLTYFQNEAQLEKSRLLSDRFSAERPKGSFSTLEIQRTEQGDSAMYLCASSSQADNYGYTFGSGTRLTVV.

This clone appeared once. V gene TRBV19 combines with J gene TRBJ2-5; 8 nucleotides agree with TRBD2. Germline V lookup: CDR1 LNHDA, CDR2 SQIVND (reference sequence). This CDR3 is built from 14 residues. The V segment lost 5 bases and the J segment 2 bases; nucleotides outside the gene matches: 4. The CDR3 here is CASSSSGLQETQYF. The CDR3, as DNA: TGTGCCAGTAGTTCTAGCGGGTTACAAGAGACCCAGTACTTC.

This clone has just a few counts. The chain joins TRBV6-5 to TRBJ1-6; a possible D gene is TRBD1 (6 bases). Looked up from germline, CDR1 is MNHEY and CDR2 is SVGAGI. V lost 2 bases, J lost 7 bases, and 12 bases lay in between. The CDR3 spans 15 residues. The CDR3 loop is CASSYEGQGNSPLHF. CDR3 bases: TGTGCCAGCAGTTACGAGGGCCAGGGGAATTCACCCCTCCACTTT.